This entry features one T cell receptor beta chain sequence. Its cognate antigen is unknown. The data stem from a study of T cell responses to AZD1222 COVID-19 vaccine. Study-wide results and limits: Unmutated variant regions reportedly attract nearly half of all spike-specific TCRs.

Libraries were prepared by immunoSEQ multiplex PCR; TCRdb keeps only in-frame clonotypes and omits some of them. The sample includes about 160,000 clones, 90% of them seen just once. Germline V lookup: CDR1 MDHEN, CDR2 SYDVKM. V shed 7 bases and J shed 7 bases, with 17 bases lying between them. The CDR3 covers 14 residues. The sample in question was peripheral blood, obtained on day 0 of AZD1222 vaccination. The chain recombines TRBV28 with TRBJ1-5; D gene ambiguous. The receptor was derived from an adult in good health. CDR3 DNA: TGTGCCAGCACTATTGCCGGGATTGGGCAGCCCCAGCATTTT. Translation: CASTIAGIGQPQHF. The entire variable domain, with the rest obtained from reference TRBV28 and TRBJ1-5, is as follows: DVKVTQSSRYLVKRTGEKVFLECVQDMDHENMFWYRQDPGLGLRLIYFSYDVKMKEKGDIPEGYSVSREKKERFSLILESASTNQTSMYLCASTIAGIGQPQHFGDGTRLSIL.